The 5 T cell receptor beta chains below all came from one sample that was sequenced in a study of blood T cells in healthy people across ages. PCR was performed a second time for roughly 6 to 12 cycles using a sample-barcoded 5' primer and a J-beta primer mix. MiXCR, applied by TCRdb to the 5' RACE reads, yields one record per CDR3 protein. The sample yields about 1.7 million distinct CDR3 sequences, under 30% seen once. The sample consisted of blood. The receptor source for this set is a woman aged 25 to 39 in good health.

This chain joins TRBV6-1 and TRBJ2-5; TRBD1 matches at 8 bases. The junction had 16 bases not matched to a gene; V was cut back by 6 bases and J by 4 bases. This CDR3 spans 17 amino acids. Germline CDR1 and CDR2: MNHNS and SASEGT. The CDR3 region has the DNA TGTGCCAGCAGCCAACATGCCGGACAGGGTCTTTCAGAGACCCAGTACTTC. It yields the protein CASSQHAGQGLSETQYF.

The CDR3 coding sequence is TGTGCCAGCACCTGGACAGCTAGCACAGATACGCAGTATTTT. Its translation: CASTWTASTDTQYF. The rearrangement joins TRBV12-3 or TRBV12-4 to TRBJ2-3; weak D call: TRBD1 (6 bases). V was shortened by 7 bases and J by 0 bases, with 11 bases between the two germline ends. The CDR3 is 14 amino acids.

This chain links TRBV12-3 or TRBV12-4 with TRBJ2-1, with D perhaps given as TRBD1 or TRBD2 (5 bases each). This CDR3 spans 15 amino acids. V lost 5 bases and J 6 bases, leaving 17 bases between the germline ends. The CDR3 DNA follows: TGTGCCAGCAGTATCCGGGACGGGTACTGCAATGAGCAGTTCTTC. Translated: CASSIRDGYCNEQFF.

V gene TRBV7-2 combines with J gene TRBJ2-4; a weak D match, TRBD2 (5 bases). CDR1 SGHTA and CDR2 FQGNSA come from the germline V gene. V lost 5 bases and J 4 bases, leaving 12 bases between the germline ends. The CDR3 runs to 14 residues. CDR3 in amino acids: CASSPGNRKNIQYF. The CDR3 DNA sequence: TGTGCCAGCAGCCCGGGGAACAGAAAAAACATTCAGTACTTC.

The chain is built from TRBV20-1 and TRBJ1-1, with D possibly being TRBD1 (5 bases). The CDR3 loop spans 12 amino acids. Germline values: CDR1 DFQATT, CDR2 SNEGSKA (reference sequence). Trimming removed 2 bases at V and 5 bases at J, with 9 bases between. This chain's CDR3 is CSARPRETEAFF. DNA of the CDR3: TGCAGTGCTAGACCCAGGGAAACTGAAGCTTTCTTT.